Below, one T cell receptor beta chain is given with its context. At least ten counts were recorded for this clonotype. Its antigen specificity is not known. Nothing much larger sits one base from this clone, and base qualities are not available. Ficoll-Paque density gradient centrifugation was used to isolate PBMCs. Looking up the germline V gene yields CDR1 SGHTA and CDR2 FQGNSA. Trimming costs V 3 bases and J 0 bases, and their ends lie 8 bases apart. The CDR3 runs 14 residues from the cysteine to the phenylalanine. The sequence is cut down to CDR3 DNA, 42 bases in frame from base 1. This sample is drawn from a study of T-cell memory formation after mild COVID-19 (dated by TCRdb to the early 2020s). Broadly, across the study: TCR sequence clusters from the two donors were largely donor specific. In a couple of donors, T-cell clones that expanded and contracted after mild COVID-19 were followed by sequencing TCRalpha and TCRbeta repertoires longitudinally. The cohort was made up of two young adult volunteers, one female and one male, who were previously healthy. The investigation overall reported the following: Some responding clones were detected in pre-infection memory, suggesting pre-existing cross-reactive memory T cells joined the SARS-CoV-2 response. The study covered only a couple of mild cases, and larger cohorts including severe cases with pre-infection samples were considered necessary. Clones that contracted from day 15 to 85 showed balanced CD4/CD8 phenotypes, whereas a second wave of clones that expanded from day 15 to 37 leaned towards CD4+. Contracting CD4+ clones were found mainly in CM and EM memory subsets, while CD8+ clones were enriched in EMRA. SARS-CoV-2 specificity was not confirmed for the second-wave clones peaking on day 37.

The sequencer was an Illumina NovaSeq 6000. TCRalpha and TCRbeta cDNA libraries were built by 5'RACE with constant-segment primers, adding sample barcodes and unique molecular identifiers. RNA was extracted from every sample with Trizol reagent. The libraries were amplified in two PCR steps, and the second step added a second sample barcode and Illumina TruSeq adapters. Sequencing of the libraries was done on an Illumina NovaSeq, producing 2 x 150 bp paired-end reads. The study's own analysis went as follows. With migec v1.2.7, reads were demultiplexed and then collapsed into UMI-guided consensus sequences. Using mixcr v2.1.11, UMI consensuses were aligned to TRA and TRB V and J templates and then assembled into clonotypes. A clonotype was counted as expanded or contracted only when both edgeR and NoisET called the clonotype significant, with the noise models trained on biological replicates. For edgeR calls, the thresholds were a false discovery rate-adjusted p below 0.01 and a log2 fold-change of 1. As an exploratory analysis of dynamics, PCA with hierarchical clustering was applied to max-normalized trajectories of the 1000 most abundant clonotypes. The CD4 or CD8 phenotype of responding clones was assigned using the separately sequenced CD4+ and CD8+ repertoires. TCRdb cleaned the public reads at Q25 with fastp, built clones with MiXCR and kept in-frame beta chains. Each CDR3 protein gets just one entry, which takes the most common genes and DNA from the rows behind it. The V and J calls reflect TCRdb's pipeline rather than the authors' work. This sample holds around 300,000 distinct CDR3 sequences; about an eighth were observed only once. The leading ten clones occupy 22% of the sample.

The source is a man aged 18 to 30 who had mild COVID-19 (a few samples of this study predate the infection). The sample titles of this study are shuffled in the database, so cell type and time point are left out; the donor was told from shared clones. Sequencing used PBMCs or a T cell subset sorted from them (not recorded which). This chain is built from TRBV7-2 and TRBJ1-2; no D gene is confidently identified. The CDR3: CASSFGSPNYGYTF. The nucleotides read TGTGCCAGCAGCTTTGGATCTCCTAACTATGGCTACACCTTC.